Listed below are T cell receptor beta chains from one sample, sequenced in a study of shared clonotypes between healthy human individuals. Sequencing used immunoSEQ multiplex PCR; TCRdb keeps in-frame clones, though not all of them. This table has hundreds of thousands of clones, approximately 96% appearing once. Sequences were obtained from naive CD8+ T cells sorted from blood. All receptors derive from a woman in her 30s in good health. The CDR3 runs from the conserved cysteine through the conserved F or W. The D gene is left open where the match is weak. Clone size is given for some rows only: seen once, a few or many times, or a class if the clone is expanded.

>.|.|TRBJ1-5|TRBV13
CASSFYGQPQHF
TGTGCCAGCAGCTTTTATGGCCAGCCCCAGCATTTT
>.|.|TRBJ2-1|TRBV28
CASRLAASYNEQFF
TGTGCCAGCAGACTAGCCGCATCCTACAATGAGCAGTTCTTC
>.|.|TRBJ2-7|TRBV7-6
CASSAATGYEQYF
TGTGCCAGCAGCGCAGCTACTGGCTACGAGCAGTACTTC
>.|.|TRBJ1-5|TRBV27
CASSHLGGNQPQHF
TGTGCCAGCAGCCACTTAGGGGGCAATCAGCCCCAGCATTTT
>.|.|TRBJ2-7|TRBV13
CASSYGGYEQYF
TGTGCCAGCAGCTACGGGGGCTACGAGCAGTACTTC
>.|.|TRBJ2-7|TRBV29-1
CSVLGPDTYEQYF
TGCAGCGTTTTAGGTCCTGACACCTACGAGCAGTACTTC
>.|TRBD2|TRBJ2-5|TRBV9
CASSDSGSWETQYF
TGTGCCAGCAGCGATAGCGGGAGTTGGGAGACCCAGTACTTC
>.|TRBD2|TRBJ2-1|TRBV11-1
CASSLGLAGGMYNEQFF
TGTGCCAGCAGCTTAGGACTAGCGGGAGGCATGTACAATGAGCAGTTCTTC
>.|.|TRBJ2-6|TRBV9
CASSETRGSGANVLTF
TGTGCCAGCAGCGAAACAAGGGGTTCTGGGGCCAACGTCCTGACTTTC
>.|TRBD2|TRBJ2-3|TRBV7-9
CASSSWGELAIERDTQYF
TGTGCCAGCAGCTCGTGGGGGGAACTAGCGATTGAGAGAGATACGCAGTATTTT
>.|.|TRBJ2-5|TRBV6-5
CASSYDPNGETQYF
TGTGCCAGCAGTTACGATCCCAATGGGGAGACCCAGTACTTC
>once|.|TRBJ2-2|TRBV28
CASTPGRNQNTGELFF
TGTGCCAGCACCCCGGGGAGGAACCAGAACACCGGGGAGCTGTTTTTT
>.|.|TRBJ2-2|TRBV2
CASSDDWGRESNTGELFF
TGTGCCAGCAGTGATGATTGGGGGCGGGAGTCGAACACCGGGGAGCTGTTTTTT
>.|TRBD2|TRBJ2-4|TRBV13
CASSRLGTSGSKAKNIQYF
TGTGCCAGCAGCCGACTCGGGACTAGCGGGTCAAAAGCCAAAAACATTCAGTACTTC
>.|.|TRBJ2-7|TRBV20-1
CSARGYEQYF
TGCAGTGCTAGGGGCTACGAGCAGTACTTC
>.|.|TRBJ2-7|TRBV28
CASSLTGVGYEQYF
TGTGCCAGCAGTTTGACAGGCGTAGGGTACGAGCAGTACTTC
>.|TRBD1|TRBJ1-3|TRBV5-5
CASSLGTGPGNTIYF
TGTGCCAGCAGCCTAGGGACAGGGCCAGGAAACACCATATATTTT
>once|.|TRBJ2-1|TRBV5-4
CASSRINEQFF
TGTGCCAGCAGCCGGATCAATGAGCAGTTCTTC
>.|TRBD2|TRBJ2-1|TRBV11-2
CASSDYGTSRDNEQFF
TGTGCCAGCAGCGACTACGGGACTAGCAGGGACAATGAGCAGTTCTTC
>.|.|TRBJ2-7|TRBV28
CASRGNLDTETYEQYF
TGTGCCAGCAGGGGGAACTTGGACACCGAAACCTACGAGCAGTACTTC
>.|.|TRBJ2-3|TRBV11-2
CASSSRESTTDTQYF
TGTGCCAGCAGCTCCCGGGAGAGTACCACAGATACGCAGTATTTT
>.|TRBD2|TRBJ2-7|TRBV5-1
CASRLLGTSGTEQYF
TGCGCCAGCAGGCTCCTCGGGACTAGCGGGACCGAGCAGTACTTC
>.|.|TRBJ2-7|TRBV7-9
CASSAGIFYEQYF
TGTGCCAGCAGCGCCGGGATTTTCTACGAGCAGTACTTC
>.|.|TRBJ1-2|TRBV7-8
CASSSDLYGYTF
TGTGCCAGCAGCTCAGACCTCTATGGCTACACCTTC
>.|.|TRBJ2-7|TRBV28
CASSLSPDGSSYEQYF
TGTGCCAGCAGTTTAAGCCCGGACGGGAGCTCCTACGAGCAGTACTTC
>.|.|TRBJ1-5|TRBV18
CASSSGGPGGNQPQHF
TGTGCCAGCTCCTCCGGGGGACCCGGAGGCAATCAGCCCCAGCATTTT
>.|.|TRBJ2-7|TRBV9
CASSVSKEQYF
TGTGCCAGCAGCGTCTCCAAAGAGCAGTACTTC
>.|.|TRBJ1-1|TRBV28
CASSLFTGELYTEAFF
TGTGCCAGCAGTTTATTCACGGGGGAATTGTACACTGAAGCTTTCTTT
>.|.|TRBJ1-4|TRBV7-9
CASSSRQNSLTNEKLFF
TGTGCCAGCAGCTCACGACAGAACTCCCTCACTAATGAAAAACTGTTTTTT
>.|.|TRBJ2-7|TRBV28
CASSLTTSAYEQYF
TGTGCCAGCAGTTTAACCACCTCTGCCTACGAGCAGTACTTC
>.|TRBD2|TRBJ2-1|TRBV28
CASRTSDEQFF
TGTGCCAGCAGGACTAGCGATGAGCAGTTCTTC
>once|TRBD1|TRBJ1-1|TRBV13
CASSHRQGMNEAFF
TGTGCCAGCAGCCACCGACAGGGAATGAATGAAGCTTTCTTT
>.|.|TRBJ2-1|TRBV30
CAASQIAGSSYNEQFF
TGTGCCGCATCCCAAATTGCGGGGAGCTCCTACAATGAGCAGTTCTTC
>.|.|TRBJ2-5|TRBV12-1
CASSFASGTQYF
.
>.|TRBD2|TRBJ2-1|TRBV15
CATSRTGLAGDVEQFF
TGTGCCACCAGCAGGACGGGACTAGCGGGAGATGTTGAGCAGTTCTTC
>once|.|TRBJ2-2|TRBV29-1
CSVDSGTGELFF
TGCAGCGTCGATTCCGGGACCGGGGAGCTGTTTTTT
>.|.|TRBJ2-1|TRBV7-8
CASSLALPLSSQGTVGEQFF
TGTGCCAGCAGCTTAGCCCTCCCCCTCAGTTCCCAGGGGACGGTAGGTGAGCAGTTCTTC
>.|.|TRBJ1-5|TRBV6-5
CASSYSRGGNQPQHF
TGTGCCAGCAGTTACTCAAGGGGAGGAAATCAGCCCCAGCATTTT
>.|.|TRBJ2-7|TRBV27
CASSLSAEYEQYF
TGTGCCAGCAGTTTGTCCGCGGAATACGAGCAGTACTTC
>.|TRBD2|TRBJ2-1|TRBV27
CASTWASGNSYNEQFF
TGTGCCAGCACTTGGGCTAGCGGGAATTCCTACAATGAGCAGTTCTTC